The clone carrying this TCR beta chain was detected many times. The antigen is not known. The CDR3 is made up of 15 amino acids. Germline lookup yields CDR1 SGHVS and CDR2 FQNEAQ. Trimming stripped 1 base from V and 0 bases from J, with 10 bases between. The data stem from a study of identical twins. Overall study findings and caveats: A lower insertion count was a feature of abundant cord blood beta clonotypes, with no such feature in memory repertoires. Sequences that were beta out-of-frame showed weaker excess twin sharing. A cross-sectional statistical analysis, not follow-up of the same donors, supported the conclusions.

A universal primer site came from template switching; cDNA carried unique molecular identifiers. Via MiXCR, TCRdb re-called the 5' RACE reads, giving one row per CDR3 protein. In the table there are around 650,000 distinct CDR3 sequences, roughly 7.1% of which are singletons. This sample also belongs to another study, concerning yellow fever vaccine responses in identical twins.

The chain uses TRBV7-8 and TRBJ2-7; D is perhaps TRBD1 (5 bases). The sequenced sample was PBMCs. The sequence came from a woman aged 18-30 years in good health. CDR3 residues: CASSLVADSSYEQYF. As DNA, the CDR3 is TGTGCCAGCAGCTTAGTGGCAGACAGCTCCTACGAGCAGTACTTC.